This is a list of T cell receptor beta chains from one sample in a study of cytomegalovirus exposure and HLA in healthy donors. Clones were sequenced by immunoSEQ multiplex PCR, and TCRdb holds only the in-frame ones, with some missing. The table shows 45,000 to 65,000 clones, with around 67% occurring only once. Input material: PBMCs. These receptors all come from a woman in her fifties or sixties in good health and CMV-seropositive. Each CDR3 is given with its conserved first and last residue. The order of the fields is clone size, D gene, V gene, J gene, CDR3 DNA, CDR3 protein. The D gene is left open where the match is weak. Rows may omit the clone size; those that give it use once, few, many or a size class.

abundance: once; d_gene: NA; v_gene: TRBV27; j_gene: TRBJ1-1; CDR3nt: TGTGCCAGCAATGGCCAGGGGAGCACTGAAGCTTTCTTT; CDR3aa: CASNGQGSTEAFF
abundance: NA; d_gene: TRBD1; v_gene: TRBV9; j_gene: TRBJ2-5; CDR3nt: TGTGCCAGCAGCGTAGGCTCAGGGGGCACCGAGACCCAGTACTTC; CDR3aa: CASSVGSGGTETQYF
abundance: once; d_gene: TRBD1; v_gene: TRBV27; j_gene: TRBJ1-2; CDR3nt: TGTGCCAGCAGACCAATCGACAGGGGGGCCAACTATGGCTACACCTTC; CDR3aa: CASRPIDRGANYGYTF
abundance: NA; d_gene: TRBD1; v_gene: TRBV6-5; j_gene: TRBJ2-7; CDR3nt: TGTGCCAGCAGCCCGCCGACAGGGACCTACGAGCAGTACTTC; CDR3aa: CASSPPTGTYEQYF
abundance: NA; d_gene: TRBD1; v_gene: TRBV7-7; j_gene: TRBJ2-5; CDR3nt: TGTGCCAGCAGCCTTAACAGGGGGCGAGGAGAGACCCAGTACTTC; CDR3aa: CASSLNRGRGETQYF
abundance: NA; d_gene: TRBD2; v_gene: TRBV5-1; j_gene: TRBJ2-2; CDR3nt: TGCGCCAGCAGCTTCCAAGCGGGAGATCGGGAGCTGTTTTTT; CDR3aa: CASSFQAGDRELFF
abundance: NA; d_gene: NA; v_gene: TRBV27; j_gene: TRBJ2-7; CDR3nt: TGTGCCAGCAGTTCCCCGGACAGATTCTACGAGCAGTACTTC; CDR3aa: CASSSPDRFYEQYF
abundance: NA; d_gene: NA; v_gene: TRBV5-1; j_gene: TRBJ2-3; CDR3nt: TGCGCCAGCAGCTTGGCCGGGGGATCAGATACGCAGTATTTT; CDR3aa: CASSLAGGSDTQYF
abundance: NA; d_gene: NA; v_gene: TRBV7-8; j_gene: TRBJ1-2; CDR3nt: TGTGCCAGCAGAACCGGGACCGGCGGGGATGGCTACACCTTC; CDR3aa: CASRTGTGGDGYTF
abundance: NA; d_gene: NA; v_gene: TRBV6-1; j_gene: TRBJ1-6; CDR3nt: TGTGCCAGCAGTGAGGGGCCAACTGGTTATTCACCCCTCCACTTT; CDR3aa: CASSEGPTGYSPLHF
abundance: NA; d_gene: NA; v_gene: TRBV2; j_gene: TRBJ2-1; CDR3nt: TGTGCCAGCAGTTACGGAGGGAACTCCTACAATGAGCAGTTCTTC; CDR3aa: CASSYGGNSYNEQFF
abundance: few; d_gene: NA; v_gene: TRBV30; j_gene: TRBJ2-4; CDR3nt: TGTGCCTGGAGTCCTCCCCGGATTAGCGGCTTCGTCGTCAAAAACATTCAGTACTTC; CDR3aa: CAWSPPRISGFVVKNIQYF
abundance: once; d_gene: TRBD2; v_gene: TRBV13; j_gene: TRBJ2-1; CDR3nt: TGTGCCAGCAGAGCGGGATTACAATTTGATGAGCAGTTCTTC; CDR3aa: CASRAGLQFDEQFF
abundance: NA; d_gene: NA; v_gene: TRBV19; j_gene: TRBJ2-7; CDR3nt: TGTGCCAGTAGTATGCAGGGGGGCCCGTCCTACGAGCAGTACTTC; CDR3aa: CASSMQGGPSYEQYF